The 3 T cell receptor beta chains given below trace back to one sample, sequenced in a study of PD-L1 blockade in urothelial cancer. Documented time point: pretreatment peripheral blood. Clones were read by immunoSEQ multiplex PCR, and TCRdb kept only the in-frame ones, dropping some. The sample holds roughly 63,000 clones; roughly 81% are singletons and the top ten take approximately 5.1%. The sample consisted of PBMCs, taken around atezolizumab (anti-PD-L1) treatment. Receptors originate from a man in his 70s with urothelial cancer.

V and J are TRBV7-2 and TRBJ1-4, with D perhaps matching TRBD1 (5 bases). CDR3 length: 13 amino acids. Germline V gives CDR1 SGHTA, CDR2 FQGNSA. The V gene lost 5 bases and the J gene lost 12 bases, with 16 bases spanning the gap. The CDR3 DNA follows: TGTGCCAGCAGCGCCTCAGTAACGACAGAACTGTTTTTT. Translation gives CASSASVTTELFF.

This clone is a singleton in its sample. The chain joins TRBV2 to TRBJ1-1, with 8 nucleotides matching TRBD1. V was clipped by 8 bases and J by 4 bases; unmatched bases: 9. There are 14 residues in the CDR3. The V gene's germline CDR1 is SNHLY and CDR2 FYNNEI. CDR3 protein: CASGRSDRGTEAFF. The CDR3 DNA sequence: TGTGCCAGCGGGCGGAGTGACAGGGGCACTGAAGCTTTCTTT.

This clone was observed once. This chain links TRBV2 with TRBJ2-1; 7 positions match TRBD1. CDR1 and CDR2 (germline): SNHLY, FYNNEI. The J segment lost 2 bases and the V segment lost 8 bases, leaving 3 bases of the junction unmatched. This CDR3 is built from 13 residues. CDR3 amino acids: CASVGTAYNEQFF. The CDR3 nucleotides are TGTGCCAGCGTCGGGACAGCCTACAATGAGCAGTTCTTC.